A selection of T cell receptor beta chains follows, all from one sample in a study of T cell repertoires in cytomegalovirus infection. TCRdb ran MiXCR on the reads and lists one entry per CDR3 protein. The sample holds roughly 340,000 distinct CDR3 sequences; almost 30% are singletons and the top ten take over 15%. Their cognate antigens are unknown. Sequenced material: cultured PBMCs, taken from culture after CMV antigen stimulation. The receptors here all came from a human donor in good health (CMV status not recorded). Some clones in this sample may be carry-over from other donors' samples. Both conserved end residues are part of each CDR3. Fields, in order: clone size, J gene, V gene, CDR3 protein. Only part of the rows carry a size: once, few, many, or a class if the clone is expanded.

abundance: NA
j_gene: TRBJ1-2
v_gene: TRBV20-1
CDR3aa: CSARTTLDSYYGYTF

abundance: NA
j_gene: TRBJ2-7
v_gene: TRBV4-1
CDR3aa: CASRMTGSPEQYF

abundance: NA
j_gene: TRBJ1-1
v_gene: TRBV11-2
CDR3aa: CASSLYTGALNTEAFF

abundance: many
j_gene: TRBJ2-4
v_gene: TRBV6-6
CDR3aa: CASSFGGSKNIQYF

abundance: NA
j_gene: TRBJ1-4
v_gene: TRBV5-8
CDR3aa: CASSLVYQGKTNEKLFF

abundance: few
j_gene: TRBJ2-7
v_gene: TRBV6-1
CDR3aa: CASSESVATYEQYF

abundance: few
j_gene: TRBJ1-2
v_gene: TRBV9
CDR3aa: CASSAVGPGVPYGYTF

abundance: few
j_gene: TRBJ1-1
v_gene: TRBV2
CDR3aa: CASSAEGARAEAFF

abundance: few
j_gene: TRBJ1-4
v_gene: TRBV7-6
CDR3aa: CASRFNEKLFF

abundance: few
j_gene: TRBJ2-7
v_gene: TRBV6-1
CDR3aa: CASPRPQAGSYEQYF

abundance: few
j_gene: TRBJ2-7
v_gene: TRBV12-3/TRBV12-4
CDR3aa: CASSFQGSDEQYF

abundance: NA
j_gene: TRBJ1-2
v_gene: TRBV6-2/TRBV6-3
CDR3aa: CASWGQDYGYTF

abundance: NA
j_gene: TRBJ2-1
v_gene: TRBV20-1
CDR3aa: CSAGQDRNEQFF

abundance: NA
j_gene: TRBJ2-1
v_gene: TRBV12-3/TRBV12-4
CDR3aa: CASSLRLAGGPKYSYNEQFF

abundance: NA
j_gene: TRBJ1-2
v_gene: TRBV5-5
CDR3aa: CASSGGTGFYGYTF

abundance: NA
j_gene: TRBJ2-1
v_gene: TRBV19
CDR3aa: CASSMMRASHNEQFF

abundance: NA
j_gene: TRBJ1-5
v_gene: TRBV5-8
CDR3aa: CASSLQDRPQHF

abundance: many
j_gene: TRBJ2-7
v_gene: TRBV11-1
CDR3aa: CASSFSGGALYEQYF

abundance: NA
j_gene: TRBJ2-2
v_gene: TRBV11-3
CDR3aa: CASSLRTGEGTGELFF

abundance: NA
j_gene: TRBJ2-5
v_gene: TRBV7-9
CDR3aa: CASSLVIRGKETQYF